This T cell receptor beta chain stems from a study of CD8+ T cells in alopecia areata. Trimming removed 6 bases at V and 2 bases at J, with 14 bases between. Germline CDR1 and CDR2: LNHDA and SQIVND (reference sequence). This CDR3 is built from 14 residues. cDNA reverse transcribed from extracted RNA served as the sequencing template. Sequencing used immunoSEQ multiplex PCR; TCRdb keeps in-frame clones, though not all of them. The table lists roughly 23,000 clones, around half of them singletons. The chain links TRBV19 to TRBJ2-7, with D possibly TRBD1 on 6 matching bases. This clonotype originated in a human donor with alopecia areata. Input material: NKG2D-high CD8+ T cells sorted from blood. This CDR3 reads CASSKTGNTYEQYF. The CDR3, as DNA: TGTGCCAGTAGCAAGACAGGAAACACCTACGAGCAGTACTTC.